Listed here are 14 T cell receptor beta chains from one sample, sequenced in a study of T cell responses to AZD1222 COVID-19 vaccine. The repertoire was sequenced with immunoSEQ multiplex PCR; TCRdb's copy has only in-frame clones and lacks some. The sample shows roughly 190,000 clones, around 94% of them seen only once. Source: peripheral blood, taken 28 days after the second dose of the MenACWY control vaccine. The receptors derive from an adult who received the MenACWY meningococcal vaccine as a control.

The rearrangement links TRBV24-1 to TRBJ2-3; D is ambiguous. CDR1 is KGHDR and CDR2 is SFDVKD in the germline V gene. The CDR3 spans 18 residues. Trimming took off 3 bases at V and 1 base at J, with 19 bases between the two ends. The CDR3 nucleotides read TGTGCCACCAGTGATAATAATCTGGGCAGAACAGGCACAGATACGCAGTATTTT. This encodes CATSDNNLGRTGTDTQYF.

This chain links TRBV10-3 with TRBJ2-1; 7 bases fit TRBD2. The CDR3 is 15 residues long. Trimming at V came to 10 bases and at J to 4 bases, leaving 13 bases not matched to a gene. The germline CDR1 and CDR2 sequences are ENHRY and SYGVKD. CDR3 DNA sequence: TGTGCCAGCGGGGGAGTGTCGACGCGATACAATGAGCAGTTCTTC. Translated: CASGGVSTRYNEQFF.

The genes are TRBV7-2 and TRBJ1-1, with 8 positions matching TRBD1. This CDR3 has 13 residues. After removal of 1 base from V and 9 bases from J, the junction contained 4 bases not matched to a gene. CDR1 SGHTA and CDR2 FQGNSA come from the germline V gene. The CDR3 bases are TGTGCCAGCAGCTTAGGGACAGGGCAAAAAGCTTTCTTT. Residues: CASSLGTGQKAFF.

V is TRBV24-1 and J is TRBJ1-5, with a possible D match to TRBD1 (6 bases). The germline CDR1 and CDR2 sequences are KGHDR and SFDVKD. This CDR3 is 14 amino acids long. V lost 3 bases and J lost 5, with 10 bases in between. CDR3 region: CATSDHRVDQPQHF. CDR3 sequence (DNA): TGTGCCACCAGTGATCACAGGGTAGATCAGCCCCAGCATTTT.

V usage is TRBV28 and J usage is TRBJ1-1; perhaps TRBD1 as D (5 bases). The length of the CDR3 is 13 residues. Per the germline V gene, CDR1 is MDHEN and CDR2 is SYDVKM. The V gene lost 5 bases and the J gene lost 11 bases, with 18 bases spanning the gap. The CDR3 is CASSPGTRGDAFF. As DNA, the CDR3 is TGTGCCAGCAGTCCCGGCACCAGAGGGGATGCTTTCTTT.

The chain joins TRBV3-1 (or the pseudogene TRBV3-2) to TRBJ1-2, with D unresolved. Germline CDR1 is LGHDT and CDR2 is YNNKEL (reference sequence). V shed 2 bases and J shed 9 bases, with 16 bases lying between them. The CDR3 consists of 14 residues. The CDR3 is CASSQLGSGRRYTF. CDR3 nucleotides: TGTGCCAGCAGCCAACTAGGGTCAGGACGGCGCTACACCTTC.

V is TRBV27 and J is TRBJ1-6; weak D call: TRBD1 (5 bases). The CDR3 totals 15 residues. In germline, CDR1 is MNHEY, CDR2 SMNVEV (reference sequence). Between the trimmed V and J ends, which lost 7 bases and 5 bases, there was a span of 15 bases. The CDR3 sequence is CASTSNRGHNSPLHF. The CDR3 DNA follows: TGTGCCAGCACCTCCAACCGGGGCCATAATTCACCCCTCCACTTT.

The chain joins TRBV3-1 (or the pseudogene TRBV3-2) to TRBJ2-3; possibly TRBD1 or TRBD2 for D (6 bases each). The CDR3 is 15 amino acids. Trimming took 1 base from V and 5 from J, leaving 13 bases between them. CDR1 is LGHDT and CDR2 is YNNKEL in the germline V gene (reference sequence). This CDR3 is CASSQVGGKGDTQYF. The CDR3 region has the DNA TGTGCCAGCAGCCAAGTAGGGGGGAAGGGAGATACGCAGTATTTT.

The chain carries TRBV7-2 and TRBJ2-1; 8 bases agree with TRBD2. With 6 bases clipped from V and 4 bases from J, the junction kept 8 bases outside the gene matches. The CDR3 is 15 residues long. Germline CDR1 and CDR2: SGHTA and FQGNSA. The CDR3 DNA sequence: TGTGCCAGCAGTCCGAGCGGGAGCGCATACAATGAGCAGTTCTTC. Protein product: CASSPSGSAYNEQFF. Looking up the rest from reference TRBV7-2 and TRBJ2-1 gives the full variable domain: GAGVSQSPSNKVTEKGKDVELRCDPISGHTALYWYRQSLGQGLEFLIYFQGNSAPDKSGLPSDRFSAERTGGSVSTLTIQRTQQEDSAVYLCASSPSGSAYNEQFFGPGTRLTVL.

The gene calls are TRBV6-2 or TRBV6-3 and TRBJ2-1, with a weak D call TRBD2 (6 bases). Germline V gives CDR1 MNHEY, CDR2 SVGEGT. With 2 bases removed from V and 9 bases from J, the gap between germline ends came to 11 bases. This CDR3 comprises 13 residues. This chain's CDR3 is CASSYGGLGEQFF. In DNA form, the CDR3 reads TGTGCCAGCAGTTACGGAGGGTTGGGTGAGCAGTTCTTC.

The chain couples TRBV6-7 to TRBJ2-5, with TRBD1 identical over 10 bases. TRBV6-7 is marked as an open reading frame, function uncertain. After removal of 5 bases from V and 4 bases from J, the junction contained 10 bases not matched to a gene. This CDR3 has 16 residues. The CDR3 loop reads CASSQAGDRGPETQYF. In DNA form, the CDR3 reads TGTGCCAGCAGTCAAGCAGGGGACAGGGGCCCAGAGACCCAGTACTTC.

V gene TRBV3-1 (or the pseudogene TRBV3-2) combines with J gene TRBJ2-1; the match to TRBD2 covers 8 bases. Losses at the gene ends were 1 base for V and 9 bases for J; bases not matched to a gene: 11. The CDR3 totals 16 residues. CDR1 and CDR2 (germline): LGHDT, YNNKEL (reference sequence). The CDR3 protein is CASSQAPGREGGEQFF. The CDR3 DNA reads TGTGCCAGCAGCCAAGCCCCGGGTCGGGAGGGCGGTGAGCAGTTCTTC.

The DNA for the CDR3 is TGTGCCAGCAGTCCTTCCCCAGGGTCTTTCTCAACTAATGAAAAACTGTTTTTT. This gives the protein CASSPSPGSFSTNEKLFF. The rearrangement uses TRBV28 and TRBJ1-4; possibly TRBD1 for D (5 bases). CDR1 MDHEN and CDR2 SYDVKM come from the germline V gene. V lost 5 bases to trimming and J lost 0 bases, with 19 bases between them. This CDR3 spans 18 amino acids.

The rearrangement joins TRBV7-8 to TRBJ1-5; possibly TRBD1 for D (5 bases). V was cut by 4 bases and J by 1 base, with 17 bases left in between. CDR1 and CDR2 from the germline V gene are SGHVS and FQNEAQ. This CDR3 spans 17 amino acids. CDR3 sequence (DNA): TGTGCCAGCAGCTCCCAGACTACCCGGGACAGCAATCAGCCCCAGCATTTT. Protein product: CASSSQTTRDSNQPQHF.